This paragraph reports one T cell receptor beta chain. Its antigen is still unknown. Researchers amplified the TCR beta CDR3 regions from RNA transcripts. HTBI primers were employed in a first-round RT-PCR of the TCR CDR3. A single record per CDR3 protein comes from TCRdb applying MiXCR to the multiplex PCR reads. Of 500,000 to 800,000 distinct CDR3 sequences in the sample, 45% are singletons; the top ten hold about 7.7%. Patients showing uncontrolled infection, other autoimmune disease, pregnancy or lactation were ineligible. Trimming pared 4 bases from V and 3 bases from J, leaving 13 bases between. This CDR3 contains 15 residues. Germline-derived CDR1 and CDR2 are MNHEY and SVGAGI. This entry belongs to a study of T cells in Graves' hyperthyroidism and ophthalmopathy. Study-wide results and limits: Ophthalmopathy could be told apart from stable hyperthyroidism with a 13 V-J model.

Specimen: peripheral blood or thyroid tissue (not recorded which). The chain employs TRBV6-5 and TRBJ1-5, with D perhaps matching TRBD1 (5 bases). The origin of this receptor is an adult man with Graves' disease, either hyperthyroidism or ophthalmopathy (not recorded which). The DNA for the CDR3 is TGTGCCAGCAGTTCTAGGGGTCCCTCCAATCAGCCCCAGCATTTT. Its translation: CASSSRGPSNQPQHF.